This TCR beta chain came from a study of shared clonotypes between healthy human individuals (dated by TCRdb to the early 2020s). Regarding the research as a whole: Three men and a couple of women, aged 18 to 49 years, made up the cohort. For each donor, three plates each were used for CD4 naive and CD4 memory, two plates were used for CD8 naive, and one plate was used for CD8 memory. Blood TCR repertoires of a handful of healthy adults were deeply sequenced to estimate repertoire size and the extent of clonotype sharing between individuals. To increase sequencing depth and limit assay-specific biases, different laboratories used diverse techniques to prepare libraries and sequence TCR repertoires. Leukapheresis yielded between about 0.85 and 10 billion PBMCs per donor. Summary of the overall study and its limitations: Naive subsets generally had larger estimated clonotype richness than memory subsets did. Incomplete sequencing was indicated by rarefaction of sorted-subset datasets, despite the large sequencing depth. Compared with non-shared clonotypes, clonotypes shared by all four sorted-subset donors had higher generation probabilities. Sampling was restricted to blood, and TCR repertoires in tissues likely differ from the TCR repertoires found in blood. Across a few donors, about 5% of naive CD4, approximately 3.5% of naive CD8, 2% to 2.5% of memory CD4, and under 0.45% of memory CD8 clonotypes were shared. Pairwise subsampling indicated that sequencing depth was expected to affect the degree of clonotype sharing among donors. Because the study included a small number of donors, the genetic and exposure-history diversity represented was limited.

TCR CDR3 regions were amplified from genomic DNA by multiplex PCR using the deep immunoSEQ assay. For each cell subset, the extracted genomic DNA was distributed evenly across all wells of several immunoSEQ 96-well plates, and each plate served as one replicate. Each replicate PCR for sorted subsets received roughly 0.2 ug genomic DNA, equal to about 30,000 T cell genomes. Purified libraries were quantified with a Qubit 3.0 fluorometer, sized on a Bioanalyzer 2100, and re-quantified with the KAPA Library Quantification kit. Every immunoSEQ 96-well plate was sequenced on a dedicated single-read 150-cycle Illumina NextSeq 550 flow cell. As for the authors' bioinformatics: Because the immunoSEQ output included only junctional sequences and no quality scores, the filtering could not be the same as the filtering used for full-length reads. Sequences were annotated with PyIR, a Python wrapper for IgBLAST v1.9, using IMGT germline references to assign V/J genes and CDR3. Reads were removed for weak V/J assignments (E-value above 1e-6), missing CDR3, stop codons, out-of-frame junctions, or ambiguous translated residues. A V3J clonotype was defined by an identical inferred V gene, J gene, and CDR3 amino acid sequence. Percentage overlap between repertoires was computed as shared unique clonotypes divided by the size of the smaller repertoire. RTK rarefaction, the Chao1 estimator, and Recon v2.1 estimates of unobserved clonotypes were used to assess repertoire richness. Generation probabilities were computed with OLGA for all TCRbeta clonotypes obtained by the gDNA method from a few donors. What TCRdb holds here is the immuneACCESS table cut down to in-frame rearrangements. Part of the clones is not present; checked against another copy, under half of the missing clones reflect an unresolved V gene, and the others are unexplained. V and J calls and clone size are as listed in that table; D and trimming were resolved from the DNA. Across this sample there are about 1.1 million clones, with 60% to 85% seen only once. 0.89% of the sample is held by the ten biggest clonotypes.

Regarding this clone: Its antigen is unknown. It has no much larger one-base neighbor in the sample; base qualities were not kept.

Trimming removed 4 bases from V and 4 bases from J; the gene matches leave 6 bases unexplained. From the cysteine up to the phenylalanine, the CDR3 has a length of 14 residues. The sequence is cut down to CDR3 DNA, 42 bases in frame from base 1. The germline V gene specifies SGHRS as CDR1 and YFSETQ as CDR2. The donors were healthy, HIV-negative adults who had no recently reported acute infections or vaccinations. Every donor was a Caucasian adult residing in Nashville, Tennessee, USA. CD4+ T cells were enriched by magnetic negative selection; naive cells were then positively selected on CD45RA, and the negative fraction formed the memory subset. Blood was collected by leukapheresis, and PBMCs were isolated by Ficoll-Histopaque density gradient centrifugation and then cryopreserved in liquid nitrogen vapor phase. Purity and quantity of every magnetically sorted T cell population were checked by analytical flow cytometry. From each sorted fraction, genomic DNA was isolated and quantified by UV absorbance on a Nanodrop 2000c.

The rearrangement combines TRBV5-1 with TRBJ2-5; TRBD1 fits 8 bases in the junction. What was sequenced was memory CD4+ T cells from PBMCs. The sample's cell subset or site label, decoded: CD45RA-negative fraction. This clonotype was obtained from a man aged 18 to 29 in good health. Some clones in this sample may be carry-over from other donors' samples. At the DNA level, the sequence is TGCGCCAGCAGCGGAATTGACAGGGGAGAGACCCAGTACTTC. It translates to CASSGIDRGETQYF.